This TCR beta chain comes out of a study of T cell responses to AZD1222 COVID-19 vaccine. Study-level findings and limits: Most donors were white British, females outnumbered males, and clonal diversity was possibly underestimated. Per reports, nearly half of all spike-specific TCRs target regions that are unmutated in variants. Receipt of two AZD1222 doses was followed by a rise in Spike-specific TCR breadth and depth. Sampling that yielded the repertoires occurred only after the peak T cell response.

Concerning this clone: Antigen: not known.

The assay was immunoSEQ multiplex PCR, and TCRdb's table has in-frame clones only and misses some. This table holds approximately 120,000 clones, around 90% found once. Losses at the gene ends were 1 base for V and 4 bases for J; bases not matched to a gene: 5. Germline V CDR1 and CDR2: SGDLS, YYNGEE. The CDR3 has 15 residues. The clonotype comes from an adult in good health. The chain links TRBV9 to TRBJ1-3; 7 bases line up with TRBD1. Sequencing was performed on peripheral blood, taken on day 0 of MenACWY control vaccination. The CDR3 region is CASSVRDSLGNTIYF. CDR3 DNA: TGTGCCAGCAGCGTACGGGACAGCCTAGGAAACACCATATATTTT.